This T cell receptor beta chain originates from a study of T-cell memory formation after mild COVID-19. General study points: While clones contracting from day 15 to 85 were balanced between CD4 and CD8, later expanders leaned CD4+.

This clonotype was picked up a small number of times. Antigen: not known. TCRdb reanalysed the 5' RACE reads using MiXCR and keeps one entry per CDR3 protein. Seen here are about 90,000 distinct CDR3 sequences, about 13% observed once, and the top ten hold about 26%. Material: PBMCs or a T cell subset sorted from them (not recorded which). The receptor's source is an adult woman who had mild COVID-19 (a few samples of this study predate the infection). Cell type and time point are not known.

Written as DNA, the CDR3 is TGTGCCAGCAGTTACGACAGTCCCTACAATGAGCAGTTCTTC. This encodes CASSYDSPYNEQFF. This chain links TRBV6-2 or TRBV6-3 with TRBJ2-1; a weak D match, TRBD1 (5 bases). This CDR3 spans 14 amino acids. CDR1 and CDR2 (germline): MNHEY, SVGEGT. The V and J ends lost 2 bases and 2 bases respectively, with 7 bases between them.